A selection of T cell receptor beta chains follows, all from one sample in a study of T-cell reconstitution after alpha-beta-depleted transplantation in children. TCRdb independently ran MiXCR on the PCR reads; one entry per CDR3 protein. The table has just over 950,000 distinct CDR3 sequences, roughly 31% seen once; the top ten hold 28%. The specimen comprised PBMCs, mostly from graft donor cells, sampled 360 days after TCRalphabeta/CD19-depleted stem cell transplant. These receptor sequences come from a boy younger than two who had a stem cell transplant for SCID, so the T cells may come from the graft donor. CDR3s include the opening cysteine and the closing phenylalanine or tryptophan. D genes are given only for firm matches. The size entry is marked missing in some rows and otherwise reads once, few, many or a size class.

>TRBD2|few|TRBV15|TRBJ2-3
TGTGCCACCAGCAGAGAGCGGACTAGCGGGGGGGCCAAGTATTTT
CATSRERTSGGAKYF
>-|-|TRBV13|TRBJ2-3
TGTGCCAGCTCCCCTTCCTCCCAAAGAAGGTCAAGGCTTTGGGCAGATACGCAGTATTTT
CASSPSSQRRSRLWADTQYF
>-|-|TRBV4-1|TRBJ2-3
TGCGCCAGCAGCCCGTGGACAGTTCGCACAGATACGCAGTATTTT
CASSPWTVRTDTQYF
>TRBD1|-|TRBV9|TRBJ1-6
TGTGCCAGCAGCGTAGCGGGACAGGGGGGATCACCCCTCCACTTT
CASSVAGQGGSPLHF
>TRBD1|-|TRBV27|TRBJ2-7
TGTGCCAGCAGCCGGACAGGGATTGAAAGGGAGCAGTACTTC
CASSRTGIEREQYF
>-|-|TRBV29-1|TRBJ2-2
TGCAGCGTTTCTGGAGGGGGGACGAACACCGGGGAGCTGTTTTTT
CSVSGGGTNTGELFF
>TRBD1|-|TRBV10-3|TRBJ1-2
TGTGCCATCAGTGAGACGGTGACAGGGGGTTATGGCTACACCTTC
CAISETVTGGYGYTF
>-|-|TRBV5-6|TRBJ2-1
TGTGCCAGCAGCTTGTTGCAGGGAGCCTACAATGAGCAGTTCTTC
CASSLLQGAYNEQFF
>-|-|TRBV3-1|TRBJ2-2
TGTGCCAGCAGCCAGAGGTTCTCGAACACCGGGGAGCTGTTTTTT
CASSQRFSNTGELFF
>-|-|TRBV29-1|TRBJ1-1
TGCAGTTCCGGCGGAGGGGGCACTGAAGCTTTCTTT
CSSGGGGTEAFF
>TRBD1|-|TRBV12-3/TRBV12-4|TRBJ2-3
TGTGCCAGCAGACGGGGAACCGGACAGGGAGCAGATACGCAGTATTTT
CASRRGTGQGADTQYF
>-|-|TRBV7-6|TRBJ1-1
TGTGCCAGCAGCTTAGATGCGGGGACTGAAGCTTTCTTT
CASSLDAGTEAFF
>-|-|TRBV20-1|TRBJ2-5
TGCAGTGCCTTGGGACTCCCGAGTACCCAGTACTTC
CSALGLPSTQYF
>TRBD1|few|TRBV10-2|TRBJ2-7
TGCGCCAGCAGCAAGGACAGGGTCTACGAGCAGTACTTC
CASSKDRVYEQYF
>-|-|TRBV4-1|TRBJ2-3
TGCGCCAGCAGCCAAGACAGCCTAGCAGACACAACTAGCACAGATACGCAGTATTTT
CASSQDSLADTTSTDTQYF
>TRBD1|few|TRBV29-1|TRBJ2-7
TGCAGCGTTGGGCAGGGGGCCCCCTACGAGCAGTACTTC
CSVGQGAPYEQYF
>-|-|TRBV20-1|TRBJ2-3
TGCAGTGCTAGAATCCAGGGTTTGACAGATACGCAGTATTTT
CSARIQGLTDTQYF
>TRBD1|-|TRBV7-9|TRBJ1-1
TGTGCCAGCAGCTTACCGGGACAGGGCTATCCTCTTGGAGCTTTCTTT
CASSLPGQGYPLGAFF
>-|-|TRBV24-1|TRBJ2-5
TGTGCCACCAGTGATGTAGGGGGGAGGGACTGGTGGACTATCAAGACGACCCAGTACTTC
CATSDVGGRDWWTIKTTQYF
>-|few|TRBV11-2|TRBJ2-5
TGTGCCAGCAGCCGTTTGGGGGGCCTCCAAGAGACCCAGTACTTC
CASSRLGGLQETQYF
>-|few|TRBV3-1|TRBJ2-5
TGTGCCAGCAGCCTTCTAATGGGGATGGGGACCCAGTACTTC
CASSLLMGMGTQYF
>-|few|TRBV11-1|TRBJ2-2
TGTGCCAGCAGCCTAGCCCCCACTCGGGAAAACACCGGGGAGCTGTTTTTT
CASSLAPTRENTGELFF
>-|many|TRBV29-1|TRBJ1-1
TGCAGCGTTCTTCCGGGGGATCATACTGAAGCTTTCTTT
CSVLPGDHTEAFF
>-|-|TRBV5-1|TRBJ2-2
TGCGCCAGCAGAATGGCCGGCGGTACCGGGGAGCTGTTTTTT
CASRMAGGTGELFF
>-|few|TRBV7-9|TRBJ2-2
TGTGCCAGCAGCTTCTCCGTGGGCGGGGAGCTGTTTTTT
CASSFSVGGELFF
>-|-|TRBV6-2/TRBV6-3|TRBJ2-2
TGTGCCAGCAGTTCAGGGATTTCGACGAGTACCGGGGAGCTGTTTTTT
CASSSGISTSTGELFF
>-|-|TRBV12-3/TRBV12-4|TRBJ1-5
TGTGCCAGCACCCGGGAGAATAGCAATCAGCCCCAGCATTTT
CASTRENSNQPQHF
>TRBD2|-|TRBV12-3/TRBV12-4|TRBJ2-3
TGTGCCAGCACCTGGGGGGGTCCGAGGGATACGCAGTATTTT
CASTWGGPRDTQYF
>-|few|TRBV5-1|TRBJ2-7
TGCGCCAGCAGCTCCGACTTCTACGAGCAGTACTTC
CASSSDFYEQYF
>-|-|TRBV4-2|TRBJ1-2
TGTGCCAGCAGCGGGCCGTCACTTGACTACAACTTC
CASSGPSLDYNF
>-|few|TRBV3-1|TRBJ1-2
TGTGCCAGCAGCCCACAGACTAACTATGGCTACACCTTC
CASSPQTNYGYTF
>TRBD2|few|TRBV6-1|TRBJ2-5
TGTGCCAGCCTTTCTTCGCGGGGGTGGCAAGAGACCCAGTACTTC
CASLSSRGWQETQYF
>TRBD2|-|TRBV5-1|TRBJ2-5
TGCGCCAGCAGGAGGAGCGGGGGGTCCCAAGAGACCCAGTACTTC
CASRRSGGSQETQYF
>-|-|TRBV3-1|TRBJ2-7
TGTGCCAGCAGCCCCGCGACTAGGAGTAAGCAGTACTTC
CASSPATRSKQYF
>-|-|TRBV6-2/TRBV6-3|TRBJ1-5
TGTGCCAGCAGAACCACAGGGAATGGCAATCAGCCCCAGCATTTT
CASRTTGNGNQPQHF
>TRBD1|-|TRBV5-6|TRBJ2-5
TGTGCCAGCAGTCGGGACAGCGAGACCCAGTACTTC
CASSRDSETQYF
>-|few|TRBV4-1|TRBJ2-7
TGCGCCAGCAGCCAACTTCTGCAGTCTTCCTACGAGCAGTACTTC
CASSQLLQSSYEQYF
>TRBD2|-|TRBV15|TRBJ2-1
TGTGCCACCAGCTTGAGGGGCCGACTAGCAGGCAATGAGCAGTTCTTC
CATSLRGRLAGNEQFF
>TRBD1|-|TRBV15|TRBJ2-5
TGTGCCACCAGCAGCCTTGACAGGGCGCAAGAGACCCAGTACTTC
CATSSLDRAQETQYF
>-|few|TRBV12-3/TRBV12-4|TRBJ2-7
TGTGCCAGCAGTTTTGGCTCCATAAGCTCCTACGAGCAGTACTTC
CASSFGSISSYEQYF
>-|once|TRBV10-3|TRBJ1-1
TGTGCCATCAGTGAGTCGGGGCGGGCGAACACTGAAGCTTTCTTT
CAISESGRANTEAFF
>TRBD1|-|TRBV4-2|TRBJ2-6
TGTGCCAGCAGCCAGTGGGGACAGGGGGGATCTGGGGCCAACGTCCTGACTTTC
CASSQWGQGGSGANVLTF
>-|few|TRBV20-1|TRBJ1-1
TGCAGTGCTAGAAATTTAGGCAGGTCGAACACTGAAGCTTTCTTT
CSARNLGRSNTEAFF
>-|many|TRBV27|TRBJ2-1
TGTGCCAGCAGTTTTATAAGGGGGAGGTACAATGAGCAGTTCTTC
CASSFIRGRYNEQFF
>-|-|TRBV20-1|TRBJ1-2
TGCAGTGCTAGAGATCTGGCATCCTCGGTTGGCTACACCTTC
CSARDLASSVGYTF
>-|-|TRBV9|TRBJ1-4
TGTGCCAGCAGCGTAGGGGGAGACATCAATGAAAAACTGTTTTTT
CASSVGGDINEKLFF
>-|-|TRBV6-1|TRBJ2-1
TGTGCCAGCAGCCGTTCCGGAGGGTTCAATGAGCAGTTCTTC
CASSRSGGFNEQFF
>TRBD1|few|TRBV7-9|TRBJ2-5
TGTGCCAGCAGCTTAGGAGGGGGCACCACCGTGGAGACCCAGTACTTC
CASSLGGGTTVETQYF
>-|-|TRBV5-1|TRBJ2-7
TGCGCCAGCAGCTTGGCGAAGGTGACAGGCCCCTACTACGAGCAGTACTTC
CASSLAKVTGPYYEQYF
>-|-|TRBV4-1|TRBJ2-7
TGCGCCAGCAGCTCGGACGAGGCCTACGAGCAGTACTTC
CASSSDEAYEQYF
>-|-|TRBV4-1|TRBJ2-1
TGCGCCAGCAGCCAAGATCGAGGGTCCCATGAGCAGTTCTTC
CASSQDRGSHEQFF
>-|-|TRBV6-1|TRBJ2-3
TGTGCCAGCCGGCTACGGGTCGGCACGGATACGCAGTATTTT
CASRLRVGTDTQYF
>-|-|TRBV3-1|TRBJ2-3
TGTGCCAGCAGCCGCGCCACCCGGAGCACAGATACGCAGTATTTT
CASSRATRSTDTQYF
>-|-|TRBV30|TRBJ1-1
TGTGCCTGGAGCGCCGCCGTGGAAGGAGGTGAAGCTTTCTTT
CAWSAAVEGGEAFF